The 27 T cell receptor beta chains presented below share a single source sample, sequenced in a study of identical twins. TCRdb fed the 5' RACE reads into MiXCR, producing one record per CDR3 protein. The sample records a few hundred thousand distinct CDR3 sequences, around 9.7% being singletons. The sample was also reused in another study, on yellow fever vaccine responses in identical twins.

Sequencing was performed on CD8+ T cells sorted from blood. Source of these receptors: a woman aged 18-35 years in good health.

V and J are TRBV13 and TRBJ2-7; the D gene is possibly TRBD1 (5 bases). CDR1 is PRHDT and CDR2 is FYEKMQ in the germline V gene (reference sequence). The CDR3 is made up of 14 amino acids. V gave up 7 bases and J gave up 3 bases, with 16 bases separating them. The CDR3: CASTQGPSGYEQYF. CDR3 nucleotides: TGTGCCAGCACTCAGGGTCCGTCTGGCTACGAGCAGTACTTC.

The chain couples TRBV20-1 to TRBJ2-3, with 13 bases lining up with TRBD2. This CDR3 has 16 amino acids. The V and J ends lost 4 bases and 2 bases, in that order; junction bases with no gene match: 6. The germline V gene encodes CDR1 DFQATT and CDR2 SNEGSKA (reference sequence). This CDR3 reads CSAITSGGVLTDTQYF. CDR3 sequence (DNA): TGCAGTGCTATAACTAGCGGGGGGGTCCTCACAGATACGCAGTATTTT.

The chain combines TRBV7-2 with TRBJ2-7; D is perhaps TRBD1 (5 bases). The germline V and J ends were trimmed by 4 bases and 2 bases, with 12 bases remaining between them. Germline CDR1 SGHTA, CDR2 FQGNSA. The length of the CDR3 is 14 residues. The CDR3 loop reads CASSSDIRPYEQYF. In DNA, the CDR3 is TGTGCCAGCAGCTCGGACATCCGTCCCTACGAGCAGTACTTC.

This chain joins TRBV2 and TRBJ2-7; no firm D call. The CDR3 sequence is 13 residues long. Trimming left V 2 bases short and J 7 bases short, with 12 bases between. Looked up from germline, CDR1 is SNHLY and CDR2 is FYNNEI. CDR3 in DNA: TGTGCCAGCAGTGAACGGTATAGGCGGGAGCAGTACTTC. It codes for CASSERYRREQYF.

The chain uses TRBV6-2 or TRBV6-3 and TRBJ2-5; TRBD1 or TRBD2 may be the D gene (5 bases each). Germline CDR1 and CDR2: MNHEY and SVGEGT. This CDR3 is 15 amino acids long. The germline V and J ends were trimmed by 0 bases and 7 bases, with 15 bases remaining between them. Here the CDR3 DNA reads TGTGCCAGCAGTTACTCTGGATCTCCAGGGAGGACCCAGTACTTC. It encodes CASSYSGSPGRTQYF.

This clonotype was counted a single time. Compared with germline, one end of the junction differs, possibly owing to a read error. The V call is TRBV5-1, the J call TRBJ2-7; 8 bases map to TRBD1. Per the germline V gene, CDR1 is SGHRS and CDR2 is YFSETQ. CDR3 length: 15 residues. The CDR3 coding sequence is TGCGCTAGCAGCTTTCCCGGACAGGGTACGCACGAGCAGTACTTC. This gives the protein CASSFPGQGTHEQYF.

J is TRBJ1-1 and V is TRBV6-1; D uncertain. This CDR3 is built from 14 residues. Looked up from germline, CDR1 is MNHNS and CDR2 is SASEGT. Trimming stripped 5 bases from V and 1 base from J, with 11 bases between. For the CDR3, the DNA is TGTGCCAGCAGTCGGGAGGAGACGAACACTGAAGCTTTCTTT. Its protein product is CASSREETNTEAFF.

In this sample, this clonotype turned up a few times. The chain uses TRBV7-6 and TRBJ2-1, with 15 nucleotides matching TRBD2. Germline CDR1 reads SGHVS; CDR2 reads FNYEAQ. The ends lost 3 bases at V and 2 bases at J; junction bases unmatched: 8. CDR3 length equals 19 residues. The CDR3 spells CASSFGLAGGPTTYNEQFF. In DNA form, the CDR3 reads TGTGCCAGCAGCTTCGGACTAGCGGGAGGGCCTACTACCTACAATGAGCAGTTCTTC. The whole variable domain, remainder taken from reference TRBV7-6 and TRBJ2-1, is GAGVSQSPRYKVTKRGQDVALRCDPISGHVSLYWYRQALGQGPEFLTYFNYEAQQDKSGLPNDRFSAERPEGSISTLTIQRTEQRDSAMYRCASSFGLAGGPTTYNEQFFGPGTRLTVL.

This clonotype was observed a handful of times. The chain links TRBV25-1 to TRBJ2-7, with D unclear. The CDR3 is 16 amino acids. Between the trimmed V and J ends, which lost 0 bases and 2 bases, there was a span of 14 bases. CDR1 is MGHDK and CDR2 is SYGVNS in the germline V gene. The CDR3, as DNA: TGTGCCAGCAGTGAATACGTCAGCCTCCGGCCCTACGAGCAGTACTTC. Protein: CASSEYVSLRPYEQYF.

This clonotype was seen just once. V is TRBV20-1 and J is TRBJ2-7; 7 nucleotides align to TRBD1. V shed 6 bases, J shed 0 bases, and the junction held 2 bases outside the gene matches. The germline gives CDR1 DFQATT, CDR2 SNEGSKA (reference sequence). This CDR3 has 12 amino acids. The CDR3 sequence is CSAGQSSYEQYF. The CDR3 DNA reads TGCAGTGCGGGACAGAGCTCCTACGAGCAGTACTTC.

In DNA, the CDR3 is TGCGCCAGCAGCCAAGATGTGGGAGGGGCCGGGGAGCTGTTTTTT. Protein product: CASSQDVGGAGELFF. This chain uses TRBV4-3 with TRBJ2-2, with 7 bases lining up with TRBD2. The CDR3 spans 15 residues. J gave up 6 bases and V 0 bases, and 4 bases lay outside the gene matches. Germline values: CDR1 LGHNA, CDR2 YSLEER.

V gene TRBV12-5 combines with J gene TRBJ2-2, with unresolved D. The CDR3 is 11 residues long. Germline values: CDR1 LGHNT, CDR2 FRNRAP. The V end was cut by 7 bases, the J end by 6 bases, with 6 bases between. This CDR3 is CASAKSGELFF. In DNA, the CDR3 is TGTGCTAGTGCTAAATCCGGGGAGCTGTTTTTT.

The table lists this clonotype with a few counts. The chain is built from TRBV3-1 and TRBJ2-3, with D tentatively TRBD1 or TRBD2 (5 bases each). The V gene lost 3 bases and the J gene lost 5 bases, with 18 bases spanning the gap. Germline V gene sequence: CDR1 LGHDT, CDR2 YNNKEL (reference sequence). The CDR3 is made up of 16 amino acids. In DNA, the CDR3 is TGTGCCAGCAGCCACCGAACAGGCATCGGGGTAGATACGCAGTATTTT. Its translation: CASSHRTGIGVDTQYF.

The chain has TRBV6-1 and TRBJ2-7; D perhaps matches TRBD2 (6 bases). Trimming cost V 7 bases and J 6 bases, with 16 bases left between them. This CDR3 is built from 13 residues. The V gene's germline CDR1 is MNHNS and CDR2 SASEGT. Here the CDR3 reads CASKGGSFREQYF. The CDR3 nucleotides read TGTGCCAGCAAAGGAGGGAGCTTCCGCGAGCAGTACTTC.

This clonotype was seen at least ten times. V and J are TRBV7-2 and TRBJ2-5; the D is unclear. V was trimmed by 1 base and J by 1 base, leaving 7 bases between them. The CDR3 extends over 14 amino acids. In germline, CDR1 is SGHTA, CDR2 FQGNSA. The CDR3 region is CASSLVPFQETQYF. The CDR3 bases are TGTGCCAGCAGCTTAGTCCCGTTCCAAGAGACCCAGTACTTC.

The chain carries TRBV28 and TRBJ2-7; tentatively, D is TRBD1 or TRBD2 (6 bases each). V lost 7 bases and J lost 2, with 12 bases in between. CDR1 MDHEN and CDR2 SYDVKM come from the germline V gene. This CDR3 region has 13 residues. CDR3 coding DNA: TGTGCCAGCAATGATAGGGGGGCCTACGAGCAGTACTTC. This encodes CASNDRGAYEQYF.

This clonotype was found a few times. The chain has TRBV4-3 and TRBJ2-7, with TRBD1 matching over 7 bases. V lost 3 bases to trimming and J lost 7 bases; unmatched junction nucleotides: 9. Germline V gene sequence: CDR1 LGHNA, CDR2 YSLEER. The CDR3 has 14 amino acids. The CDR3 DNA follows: TGCGCCAGCAGCCAGTACACAGGGGTTGGGGAGCAGTACTTC. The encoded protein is CASSQYTGVGEQYF.

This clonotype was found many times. The DNA of the CDR3 is TGTGCCAGCAGCCCCCCTGCGGGAGATACGCAGTATTTT. Translating gives CASSPPAGDTQYF. The rearrangement links TRBV7-2 to TRBJ2-3, with D possibly matching TRBD2 (5 bases). V was pared by 5 bases and J by 5 bases, with 11 bases between. From germline, CDR1 is SGHTA and CDR2 FQGNSA. The CDR3 extends over 13 amino acids. Variable domain in full (rest from reference TRBV7-2 and TRBJ2-3): GAGVSQSPSNKVTEKGKDVELRCDPISGHTALYWYRQSLGQGLEFLIYFQGNSAPDKSGLPSDRFSAERTGGSVSTLTIQRTQQEDSAVYLCASSPPAGDTQYFGPGTRLTVL.

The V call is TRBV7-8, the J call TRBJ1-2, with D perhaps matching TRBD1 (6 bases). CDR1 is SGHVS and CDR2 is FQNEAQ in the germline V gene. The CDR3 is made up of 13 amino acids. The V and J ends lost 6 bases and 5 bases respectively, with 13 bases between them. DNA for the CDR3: TGTGCCAGCAGGGTGGAGGGGGAATATGGCTACACCTTC. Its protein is CASRVEGEYGYTF.

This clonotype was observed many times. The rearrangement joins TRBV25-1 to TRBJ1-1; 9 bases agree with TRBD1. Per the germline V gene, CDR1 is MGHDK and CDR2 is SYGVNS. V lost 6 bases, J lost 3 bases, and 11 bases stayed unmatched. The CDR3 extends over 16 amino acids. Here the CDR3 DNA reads TGTGCCAGCAGCGATCGGGACAGGGTAGGGGACACTGAAGCTTTCTTT. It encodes CASSDRDRVGDTEAFF.

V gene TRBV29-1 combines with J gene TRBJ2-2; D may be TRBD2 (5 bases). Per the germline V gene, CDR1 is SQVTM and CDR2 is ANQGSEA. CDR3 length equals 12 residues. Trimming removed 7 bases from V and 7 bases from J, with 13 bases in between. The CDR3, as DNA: TGCAGCGCCCGGAGGAATGGCGGGGAGCTGTTTTTT. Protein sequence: CSARRNGGELFF.

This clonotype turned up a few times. The CDR3 loop is CSVELDRSPEAFF. In DNA, the CDR3 is TGCAGCGTTGAGCTGGACAGGAGCCCTGAAGCTTTCTTT. The V gene is TRBV29-1, the J gene TRBJ1-1, with 7 bases aligning to TRBD1. This CDR3 is built from 13 residues. The germline V gene has CDR1 SQVTM and CDR2 ANQGSEA. Unmatched junction bases numbered 7, after V lost 3 bases and J lost 6 bases.

The CDR3 sequence is CASSNPTSGIGFNEQFF. The CDR3 DNA sequence: TGTGCCAGTAGTAACCCGACTAGCGGGATAGGATTCAATGAGCAGTTCTTC. The chain employs TRBV19 and TRBJ2-1, with 11 bases that match TRBD2. The CDR3 contains 17 residues. J gave up 6 bases and V 4 bases, and 11 bases lay outside the gene matches. In germline, CDR1 is LNHDA, CDR2 SQIVND (reference sequence). Combining the CDR3 with reference TRBV19 and TRBJ2-1 gives the whole variable domain DGGITQSPKYLFRKEGQNVTLSCEQNLNHDAMYWYRQDPGQGLRLIYYSQIVNDFQKGDIAEGYSVSREKKESFPLTVTSAQKNPTAFYLCASSNPTSGIGFNEQFFGPGTRLTVL.

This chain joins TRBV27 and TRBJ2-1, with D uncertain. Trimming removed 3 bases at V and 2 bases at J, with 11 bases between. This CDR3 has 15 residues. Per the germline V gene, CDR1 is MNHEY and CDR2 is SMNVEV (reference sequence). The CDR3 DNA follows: TGTGCCAGCAGTTTGGGTTGGCAGGCCTACAATGAGCAGTTCTTC. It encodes CASSLGWQAYNEQFF.

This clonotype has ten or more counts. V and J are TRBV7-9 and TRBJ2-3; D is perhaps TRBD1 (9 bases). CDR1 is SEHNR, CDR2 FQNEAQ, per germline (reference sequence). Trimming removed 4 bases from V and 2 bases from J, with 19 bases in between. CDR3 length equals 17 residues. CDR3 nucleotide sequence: TGTGCCAGCAGCTCCCGGGAGGGGACAGGGATCACAGATACGCAGTATTTT. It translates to CASSSREGTGITDTQYF.

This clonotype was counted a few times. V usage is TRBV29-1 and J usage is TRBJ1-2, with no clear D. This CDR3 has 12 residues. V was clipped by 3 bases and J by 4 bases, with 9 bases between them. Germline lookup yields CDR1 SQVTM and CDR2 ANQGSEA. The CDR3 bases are TGCAGCGTTGACGAGGGTGTCTATGGCTACACCTTC. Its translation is CSVDEGVYGYTF.

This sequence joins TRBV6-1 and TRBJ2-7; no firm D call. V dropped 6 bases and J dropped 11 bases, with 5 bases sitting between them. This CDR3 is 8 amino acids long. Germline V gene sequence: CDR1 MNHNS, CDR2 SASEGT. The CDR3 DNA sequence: TGTGCCAGCAGCCAGGAGTACTTC. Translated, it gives CASSQEYF.